This T cell receptor (beta chain) appears in the sequencing data of a study of beta chain features in type 1 diabetes. Study-level results: Type 1 diabetes patients had moderately but significantly shorter TCRB CDR3s in all four CD4+ subsets.

Germline lookup yields CDR1 MGHDK and CDR2 SYGVNS. V dropped 5 bases and J dropped 3 bases, with 11 bases sitting between them. This CDR3 is 14 amino acids long. The authors reverse transcribed all of the isolated RNA, so sequencing captured expressed TCRB transcripts. Profiled with immunoSEQ multiplex PCR; TCRdb holds only in-frame clones, not every one. The data contain about 240,000 clones, about 25% of them seen just once; the ten biggest clones take up approximately 4%. As to this clone: Its antigen is not known.

This chain joins TRBV25-1 and TRBJ1-3; no reliable D call. The origin of this receptor is a man aged 25-45 years in good health. The specimen was central memory CD4+ T cells from blood. The CDR3 loop reads CASSQTLDGNTIYF. The DNA of the CDR3 is TGTGCCAGCAGTCAGACCCTGGATGGAAACACCATATATTTT.